This record looks at one TCR beta chain sequence and its context. This clone has a handful of counts. Its recognized antigen is unknown. Base quality data are lacking; no much larger clone is found one base away. Library preparation employed the immunoSEQ multiplex PCR assay. The hsTCRB Kit was used according to the manufacturer's protocol to amplify rearranged TCR beta chain sequences. An Illumina MiSeq was used to sequence the TCRB libraries. The published analysis was carried out like this. The proprietary platform of the kit vendor was used for demultiplexing, trimming and gene mapping. The table comes from immuneACCESS by way of TCRdb, which keeps in-frame sequences with V and J called. Part of the clones is missing from these tables; in studies checked, under half for an unresolved V gene and the rest for unknown reasons. That table furnishes V, J and clone size, whereas the DNA furnished D and trimming. The table for this sample lists around 30,000 clones; approximately 90% of them were counted only once. The ten largest clones represent about 12% of the sample.

A distance of 10 bases separates the germline ends of V and J, which lose 2 bases and 1 base respectively. Taken from cysteine to phenylalanine, the CDR3 has 15 residues. The CDR3 DNA has 45 bases and is translated from base 1. CDR1 MNHNS and CDR2 SASEGT were looked up in the germline V gene. The data stem from a study of a mutant IDH1 vaccine in newly diagnosed glioma (dated by TCRdb to about 2021). In the study overall: Vaccination began 4-6 weeks after radiotherapy alone, or alongside temozolomide cycles in the chemotherapy-containing groups. For exploratory analyses, longitudinal TCRB deep sequencing was carried out in approximately 25 treated patients wherever samples were available. Visit V12 was the week-35 safety follow-up and visit V13 was the week-47 end of study. Before enrollment, patients had received standard therapy of radiotherapy alone, temozolomide alone, or radiochemotherapy with temozolomide; most received the combination. Peripheral blood was collected at six visits: V03 (baseline), V05, V07, V10, V12 and V13. Of the roughly 33 treated patients, about 60% were male and approximately 40% were female, and the mean age was approximately 41 years.

Read against the paper, the sample's time point label means: week 47, end of study. A 20-mer mutant IDH1 peptide at 300 micrograms in Montanide made up each vaccine dose, which was injected subcutaneously together with topical imiquimod. Patients were given eight vaccinations, in weeks 1, 3, 5, 7, 11, 15, 19 and 23, which matched visits V03 through V10. Donors had newly diagnosed WHO grade 3 or 4 IDH1-mutant astrocytomas with loss of nuclear ATRX. The samples were drawn from NOA16, a multicentre, single-arm, open-label phase I trial in Germany that tested a mutant IDH1 peptide vaccine in humans for the first time. Genomic DNA for TCRB sequencing was isolated from EDTA blood with the DNeasy Blood and Tissue Kit. Points the paper makes about the study in general: The authors noted that analyses of patient blood samples could not be reproduced because of sample limitations. PBMC samples for TCRB deep sequencing were selected based on availability. Changes in the top peripheral T cell clonotypes picked up by TCRB sequencing did not appear to be linked to pseudoprogression. Immune responses induced by the vaccine were seen in more than 85% of patients across multiple MHC alleles.

The V gene is TRBV6-1 and the J gene is TRBJ2-3, with TRBD2 as a weak D call on 5 bases. Sequenced material: PBMCs, taken from a glioma patient whose treatment included an IDH1 peptide vaccine. The receptor comes from a woman under 40 with glioma. The CDR3 loop reads CASSEKLVGTDTQYF. In nucleotides, the sequence is TGTGCCAGCAGTGAAAAACTAGTCGGCACAGATACGCAGTATTTT.